Below, 7 T cell receptor beta chains from the same sample are listed, as sequenced in a study of T cell repertoires in cytomegalovirus infection. TCRdb fed the reads into MiXCR, producing one record per CDR3 protein. This table holds around 430,000 distinct CDR3 sequences, about 44% found once. These TCRs' antigens remain unknown. The material was cultured PBMCs, obtained from culture after CMV antigen stimulation. These TCRs come from a human donor in good health (CMV status not recorded). Some clones in this sample may be carry-over from other donors' samples.

This clonotype has ten or more counts. The rearrangement joins TRBV7-2 to TRBJ2-7; TRBD2 matches at 8 bases. This CDR3 is 15 amino acids long. Germline V CDR1 and CDR2: SGHTA, FQGNSA. V lost 4 bases and J lost 6; bases outside the gene matches: 11. CDR3 nucleotide sequence: TGTGCCAGCAGCTCCCGGGCGGGAGGCGGGCTCGAGCAGTACTTC. This encodes CASSSRAGGGLEQYF.

The J gene is TRBJ2-3, the V gene TRBV25-1, with D perhaps TRBD1 (6 bases). The germline V and J ends were trimmed by 3 bases and 6 bases, with 13 bases remaining between them. The germline CDR1 and CDR2 sequences are MGHDK and SYGVNS. This CDR3 has 14 amino acids. The CDR3 DNA reads TGTGCCAGCAGTGAGCCAGGGGTGGTGGATACGCAGTATTTT. Translating it yields CASSEPGVVDTQYF. Looking up the rest from reference TRBV25-1 and TRBJ2-3 gives the full variable domain: EADIYQTPRYLVIGTGKKITLECSQTMGHDKMYWYQQDPGMELHLIHYSYGVNSTEKGDLSSESTVSRIRTEHFPLTLESARPSHTSQYLCASSEPGVVDTQYFGPGTRLTVL.

The genes are TRBV24-1 and TRBJ2-7; either TRBD1 or TRBD2 may supply D (6 bases each). Germline CDR1 KGHDR, CDR2 SFDVKD. There are 15 residues in the CDR3. V shed 6 bases and J shed 5 bases, with 19 bases lying between them. The CDR3 loop reads CATSSGATSLDEQYF. CDR3 DNA: TGTGCCACCAGTTCGGGGGCGACCTCGCTTGACGAGCAGTACTTC.

The V gene is TRBV6-1, the J gene TRBJ2-1, with 7 nucleotides matching TRBD1. The CDR3 consists of 16 residues. With V trimmed by 6 bases and J by 1 base, 9 bases remained unmatched. The germline gives CDR1 MNHNS, CDR2 SASEGT. The CDR3 coding sequence is TGTGCCAGCAGAGCTTCCACAGGGGTGTCCTACAATGAGCAGTTCTTC. This gives the protein CASRASTGVSYNEQFF.

This chain connects TRBV6-5 to TRBJ1-2, with D maybe TRBD1 (5 bases). CDR3 length: 16 amino acids. The V gene's germline CDR1 is MNHEY and CDR2 SVGAGI. V was clipped by 6 bases and J by 7 bases, with 24 bases between them. The CDR3, as DNA: TGTGCCAGCAGACGGGGATACGTCAGGGTTGGTAGTGGCTACACCTTC. It translates to CASRRGYVRVGSGYTF.

The rearrangement links TRBV7-2 to TRBJ1-5; TRBD1 aligns across 8 bases. The CDR3 contains 15 residues. CDR1 and CDR2 from the germline V gene are SGHTA and FQGNSA. The V gene end was trimmed by 5 bases and the J gene end by 5 bases; junction bases not matched to a gene: 8. The DNA for the CDR3 is TGTGCCAGCAGCCCGCGGACAGGGAGAGATCAGCCCCAGCATTTT. Its translation: CASSPRTGRDQPQHF.

J is TRBJ2-7 and V is TRBV18; either TRBD1 or TRBD2 may supply D (5 bases each). In germline, CDR1 is KGHSH, CDR2 LQKENI. This CDR3 is 16 amino acids long. Trimming removed 0 bases at V and 5 bases at J, with 17 bases between. The CDR3 spells CASSPPGSGWGNEQYF. The CDR3 DNA is TGTGCCAGCTCACCACCGGGGTCTGGTTGGGGGAACGAGCAGTACTTC.